These 22 T cell receptor beta chains came from one sample sequenced in a study of blood T cell repertoires in COVID-19. Measured with immunoSEQ multiplex PCR; TCRdb has only the in-frame clones, and not every one. The sample lists about 260,000 clones, 83% occurring once. The specimen was peripheral blood. Every receptor here comes from a woman aged 45-60 years who had recovered from COVID-19.

The chain is built from TRBV19 and TRBJ1-5; possible D gene TRBD1, 5 bases. Germline V gene sequence: CDR1 LNHDA, CDR2 SQIVND (reference sequence). The CDR3 length is 15 residues. The germline V and J ends were trimmed by 3 bases and 0 bases, with 9 bases remaining between them. The CDR3 region is CASSMTASSNQPQHF. The CDR3 DNA follows: TGTGCCAGTAGTATGACAGCAAGTAGCAATCAGCCCCAGCATTTT.

V usage is TRBV3-1 (or the pseudogene TRBV3-2) and J usage is TRBJ2-3; 8 bases fit TRBD2. CDR3 size: 16 residues. From germline, CDR1 is LGHDT and CDR2 YNNKEL (reference sequence). Trimming at V came to 3 bases and at J to 2 bases, leaving 7 bases not matched to a gene. The CDR3 region is CASSHDPGLVTDTQYF. The CDR3 nucleotides read TGTGCCAGCAGCCATGACCCGGGACTAGTCACAGATACGCAGTATTTT.

This chain uses TRBV18 with TRBJ1-2; the D gene is possibly TRBD1 (6 bases). CDR3 length: 15 amino acids. Trimming stripped 3 bases from V and 8 bases from J, with 19 bases between. Germline V lookup: CDR1 KGHSH, CDR2 LQKENI. Here the CDR3 reads CASSPSLDSAGGYTF. CDR3 bases: TGTGCCAGCTCACCGTCACTGGACAGCGCTGGAGGCTACACCTTC.

The CDR3 DNA follows: TGTGCCAGCAGTCTGGGCTCGACAGGGGACTATGGCTACACCTTC. Its translation: CASSLGSTGDYGYTF. The gene calls are TRBV28 and TRBJ1-2, with TRBD1 identical over 8 bases. The J segment lost 3 bases and the V segment lost 5 bases, leaving 8 bases of the junction unmatched. The CDR3 runs to 15 residues. CDR1 is MDHEN, CDR2 SYDVKM, per germline.

The chain combines TRBV27 with TRBJ2-3; TRBD1 matches at 9 bases. Trimming cost V 9 bases and J 3 bases; bases outside gene matches: 10. There are 15 residues in the CDR3. The germline V gene encodes CDR1 MNHEY and CDR2 SMNVEV (reference sequence). This chain's CDR3 is CARTTRDRETDTQYF. CDR3 nucleotides: TGTGCCAGAACTACCCGGGACAGGGAAACAGATACGCAGTATTTT.

This rearrangement joins TRBV24-1 to TRBJ2-2, with 9 positions matching TRBD1. The V gene's germline CDR1 is KGHDR and CDR2 SFDVKD. The CDR3 covers 16 residues. The V segment lost 5 bases and the J segment 5 bases; nucleotides outside the gene matches: 8. Written as DNA, the CDR3 is TGTGCCACCAGTGGTCCACAGGGGGCGGGAACCGGGGAGCTGTTTTTT. Encoded protein: CATSGPQGAGTGELFF.

The rearrangement joins TRBV4-2 to TRBJ2-3; 7 bases fit TRBD2. The germline V gene has CDR1 LGHNA and CDR2 YNFKEQ. This CDR3 is 15 amino acids long. Trimming took 1 base from V and 4 from J; bases not matched to a gene: 5. This CDR3 reads CASSQGSGDSDTQYF. For the CDR3, the DNA is TGTGCCAGCAGCCAAGGGAGCGGGGATTCAGATACGCAGTATTTT.

The V gene is TRBV9, the J gene TRBJ2-5, with a possible D match to TRBD1 (6 bases). Germline loops: CDR1 SGDLS, CDR2 YYNGEE. Trimming took 0 bases from V and 1 from J, leaving 13 bases between them. The CDR3 loop spans 16 amino acids. In DNA form, the CDR3 reads TGTGCCAGCAGCGTAGGTGGTCTCAGGGGCCAAGAGACCCAGTACTTC. Protein: CASSVGGLRGQETQYF.

The rearrangement uses TRBV27 and TRBJ1-2; D is unclear. Germline V gene data show CDR1 as MNHEY and CDR2 as SMNVEV (reference sequence). The CDR3 length is 15 residues. V gave up 8 bases and J gave up 5 bases, with 21 bases separating them. This chain's CDR3 is CASAPEDLGSYGYTF. The CDR3 region has the DNA TGTGCCAGCGCTCCGGAGGACCTTGGATCATATGGCTACACCTTC.

The genes are TRBV4-2 and TRBJ2-3, with 10 nucleotides matching TRBD2. The germline CDR1 and CDR2 sequences are LGHNA and YNFKEQ. This CDR3 is built from 17 residues. Trimming at V came to 2 bases and at J to 3 bases, leaving 8 bases not matched to a gene. The CDR3 reads CASSQSGLAGETDTQYF. CDR3 nucleotides: TGTGCCAGCAGCCAATCGGGTCTAGCGGGAGAGACAGATACGCAGTATTTT.

This clone turned up a few times. The V and J genes are TRBV4-1 and TRBJ1-5, with D perhaps TRBD1 (6 bases). Trimming took 0 bases from V and 3 from J, leaving 12 bases between them. Germline V gene lookup returns CDR1 MGHRA and CDR2 YSYEKL. This CDR3 comprises 16 residues. The chain's CDR3 is CASSQDYPGDNQPQHF. CDR3 coding DNA: TGCGCCAGCAGCCAAGATTATCCAGGGGACAATCAGCCCCAGCATTTT.

The genes are TRBV11-2 and TRBJ1-2, with D possibly matching TRBD1 (5 bases). CDR1 SGHAT and CDR2 FQNNGV come from the germline V gene. The V end was cut by 2 bases, the J end by 9 bases, with 13 bases between. CDR3 size: 13 residues. Here the CDR3 reads CASSLSGIGSYTF. Written as DNA, the CDR3 is TGTGCCAGCAGCTTATCAGGGATAGGGAGCTACACCTTC. Complete variable domain (other parts from reference TRBV11-2 and TRBJ1-2): EAGVAQSPRYKIIEKRQSVAFWCNPISGHATLYWYQQILGQGPKLLIQFQNNGVVDDSQLPKDRFSAERLKGVDSTLKIQPAKLEDSAVYLCASSLSGIGSYTFGSGTRLTVV.

The chain joins TRBV7-2 to TRBJ2-1, with D hard to call. Germline V CDR1 and CDR2: SGHTA, FQGNSA. The CDR3 spans 11 residues. V was shortened by 5 bases and J by 9 bases, with 8 bases between the two germline ends. This chain's CDR3 is CASSHGGEQFF. The CDR3 nucleotides read TGTGCCAGCAGCCATGGCGGTGAGCAGTTCTTC.

The V and J genes are TRBV28 and TRBJ1-2; a weak D match, TRBD1 (6 bases). The CDR3 is 14 amino acids. V was pared by 6 bases and J by 3 bases, with 14 bases between. From germline, CDR1 is MDHEN and CDR2 SYDVKM. The chain's CDR3 is CASSAGQTYYGYTF. As DNA, the CDR3 is TGTGCCAGCAGCGCCGGACAGACCTACTATGGCTACACCTTC.

The rearrangement uses TRBV24-1 and TRBJ2-2, with 7 bases aligning to TRBD1. Trimming removed 4 bases from V and 1 base from J; junction bases left unmatched: 8. The CDR3 spans 17 residues. Germline CDR1 reads KGHDR; CDR2 reads SFDVKD. CDR3 bases: TGTGCCACCAGTGAAACACCGACAGGGTTGAACACCGGGGAGCTGTTTTTT. This gives the protein CATSETPTGLNTGELFF.

The gene calls are TRBV6-5 and TRBJ2-7; 7 bases map to TRBD1. CDR1 and CDR2 from the germline V gene are MNHEY and SVGAGI. This CDR3 is 13 amino acids long. The V and J ends lost 6 bases and 4 bases, in that order; junction bases with no gene match: 6. CDR3 in DNA: TGTGCCAGCAGGTTGACAGGGTCGTACGAGCAGTACTTC. It specifies CASRLTGSYEQYF.

The count of this clone is one. This sequence joins TRBV4-2 and TRBJ1-1, with TRBD1 identical over 7 bases. The CDR3 is 18 amino acids. The germline CDR1 and CDR2 sequences are LGHNA and YNFKEQ. V dropped 0 bases and J dropped 3; count of bases not matched to a gene: 13. CDR3 nucleotides: TGTGCCAGCAGCCAAGATCCCACAGGGGCTTTGTGGGACACTGAAGCTTTCTTT. Translated, it gives CASSQDPTGALWDTEAFF.

The chain is built from TRBV27 and TRBJ1-2, with 7 nucleotides matching TRBD1. Germline V gene lookup returns CDR1 MNHEY and CDR2 SMNVEV (reference sequence). V trimming: 4 bases; J trimming: 4 bases; junction bases outside the gene matches: 15. The CDR3 has 17 residues. The CDR3 DNA follows: TGTGCCAGCAGTTCCAACCCCGGGACAGTCCTTTCCTATGGCTACACCTTC. Its translation: CASSSNPGTVLSYGYTF.

This chain joins TRBV10-3 and TRBJ2-2, with D uncertain. The V and J ends lost 2 bases and 3 bases respectively, with 4 bases between them. Germline CDR1 reads ENHRY; CDR2 reads SYGVKD. There are 13 residues in the CDR3. The CDR3 DNA is TGTGCCATCAGTGAGCCTCACACCGGGGAGCTGTTTTTT. This gives the protein CAISEPHTGELFF.

This clone showed up just once. The chain couples TRBV28 to TRBJ1-2; tentative D call: TRBD1 (6 bases). V lost 8 bases and J lost 4, with 17 bases in between. CDR1 is MDHEN, CDR2 SYDVKM, per germline. The CDR3 runs to 14 residues. The CDR3 spells CASGPGQLTYGYTF. DNA of the CDR3: TGTGCCAGCGGCCCGGGACAACTCACCTATGGCTACACCTTC.

The chain carries TRBV15 and TRBJ1-4; D not resolved. This CDR3 region has 14 residues. Per the germline V gene, CDR1 is LNHNV and CDR2 is YYDKDF (reference sequence). V lost 5 bases to trimming and J lost 5 bases, with 12 bases between them. This chain's CDR3 is CATSREGTNEKLFF. CDR3 DNA: TGTGCCACCAGCCGGGAAGGAACAAATGAAAAACTGTTTTTT.

This clone was counted at least ten times. The V and J genes are TRBV18 and TRBJ1-5; tentative D call: TRBD1 (5 bases). The CDR3 sequence is 14 residues long. V was shortened by 3 bases and J by 5 bases, with 11 bases between the two germline ends. In germline, CDR1 is KGHSH, CDR2 LQKENI. CDR3 residues: CASSPTGRDQPQHF. CDR3 coding DNA: TGTGCCAGCTCACCCACAGGCAGGGATCAGCCCCAGCATTTT. Full variable domain (rest looked up from reference TRBV18 and TRBJ1-5): NAGVMQNPRHLVRRRGQEARLRCSPMKGHSHVYWYRQLPEEGLKFMVYLQKENIIDESGMPKERFSAEFPKEGPSILRIQQVVRGDSAAYFCASSPTGRDQPQHFGDGTRLSIL.